The 5 T cell receptor beta chains given below trace back to one sample, sequenced in a study of STAT3 mutations in large granular lymphocyte leukemia. Antigens for these TCRs are unknown. Regarding the study as a whole: Every T-cell large granular lymphocyte leukemia patient had at least one immunodominant TCR beta clonotype.

The repertoire was sequenced with immunoSEQ multiplex PCR; TCRdb's copy has only in-frame clones and lacks some. The table lists around 13,000 clones, 90% of them singletons. Source material: peripheral blood mononuclear cells. These receptors were taken from a man between 40 and 49 years old with T-cell large granular lymphocyte leukemia. Some clones in this sample may be carry-over from other donors' samples.

This chain joins TRBV28 and TRBJ2-7; 7 bases agree with TRBD1. Per germline, CDR1 MDHEN and CDR2 SYDVKM. V shed 5 bases and J 0 bases; nucleotides not matched to a gene: 4. CDR3 size: 14 residues. The CDR3 coding sequence is TGTGCCAGCAGTACGACAGGGAGCTCCTACGAGCAGTACTTC. It translates to CASSTTGSSYEQYF.

This clone was seen once. This chain joins TRBV7-9 and TRBJ1-1; a weak D match, TRBD1 (5 bases). This CDR3 is built from 14 residues. With 3 bases removed from V and 3 bases from J, the gap between germline ends came to 11 bases. Germline values: CDR1 SEHNR, CDR2 FQNEAQ (reference sequence). The CDR3 here is CASSFQGADTEAFF. Written as DNA, the CDR3 is TGTGCCAGCAGCTTCCAGGGTGCGGACACTGAAGCTTTCTTT.

This clone was observed a single time. The rearrangement links TRBV10-3 to TRBJ2-7, with D maybe TRBD1 (7 bases). This CDR3 contains 15 residues. Trimming took 10 bases from V and 0 from J, leaving 19 bases between them. CDR1 is ENHRY and CDR2 is SYGVKD in the germline V gene. In nucleotides, the CDR3 is TGTGCCACCCGGGGGACAGCGGTCAGCTCCTACGAGCAGTACTTC. Amino acid sequence: CATRGTAVSSYEQYF.

The chain couples TRBV5-1 to TRBJ2-7; 10 bases map to TRBD2. J was trimmed by 2 bases and V by 4 bases; bases with no gene match: 12. This CDR3 contains 17 residues. Looked up from germline, CDR1 is SGHRS and CDR2 is YFSETQ. The CDR3 loop reads CASSPTLAGAVPYEQYF. In DNA form, the CDR3 reads TGCGCCAGCAGCCCGACTCTAGCGGGGGCCGTCCCCTACGAGCAGTACTTC.

This clone has a handful of counts. This sequence joins TRBV6-6 and TRBJ2-7; 7 positions agree with TRBD2. The CDR3 is made up of 15 amino acids. V shed 0 bases, J shed 5 bases, and the junction held 7 bases outside the gene matches. Germline-derived CDR1 and CDR2 are MNHNY and SVGAGI (reference sequence). The chain's CDR3 is CASSYSGGLSHEQYF. Here the CDR3 DNA reads TGTGCCAGCAGTTACTCGGGAGGGTTGAGCCACGAGCAGTACTTC.